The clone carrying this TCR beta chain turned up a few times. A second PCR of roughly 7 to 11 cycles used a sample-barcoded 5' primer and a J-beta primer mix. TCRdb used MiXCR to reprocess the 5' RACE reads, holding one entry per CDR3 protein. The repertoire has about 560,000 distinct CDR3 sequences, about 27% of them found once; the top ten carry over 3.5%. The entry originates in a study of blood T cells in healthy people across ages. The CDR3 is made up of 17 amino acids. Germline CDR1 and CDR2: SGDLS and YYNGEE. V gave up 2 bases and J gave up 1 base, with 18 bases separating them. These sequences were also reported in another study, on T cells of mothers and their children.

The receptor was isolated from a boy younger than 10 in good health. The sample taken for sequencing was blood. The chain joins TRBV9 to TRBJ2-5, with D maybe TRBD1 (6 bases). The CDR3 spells CASSVGGWAGVQETQYF. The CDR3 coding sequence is TGTGCCAGCAGCGTCGGTGGCTGGGCAGGGGTCCAAGAGACCCAGTACTTC.